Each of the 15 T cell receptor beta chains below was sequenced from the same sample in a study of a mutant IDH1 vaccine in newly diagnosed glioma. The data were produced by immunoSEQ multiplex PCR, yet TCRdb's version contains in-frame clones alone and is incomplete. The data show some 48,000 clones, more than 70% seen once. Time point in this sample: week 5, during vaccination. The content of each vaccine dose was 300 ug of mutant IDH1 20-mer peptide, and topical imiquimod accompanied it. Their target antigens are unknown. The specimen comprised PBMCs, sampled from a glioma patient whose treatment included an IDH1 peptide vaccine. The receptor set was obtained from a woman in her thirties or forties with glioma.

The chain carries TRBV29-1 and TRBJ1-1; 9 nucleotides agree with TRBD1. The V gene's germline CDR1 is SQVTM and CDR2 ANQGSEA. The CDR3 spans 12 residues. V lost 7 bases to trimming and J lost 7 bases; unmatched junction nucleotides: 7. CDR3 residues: CSAMGQGGEAFF. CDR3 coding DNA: TGCAGCGCTATGGGACAGGGAGGTGAAGCTTTCTTT.

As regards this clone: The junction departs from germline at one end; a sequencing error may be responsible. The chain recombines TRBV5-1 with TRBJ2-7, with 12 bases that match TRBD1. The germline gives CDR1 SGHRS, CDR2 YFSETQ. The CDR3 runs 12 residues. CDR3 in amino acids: CASSEPGQGASF. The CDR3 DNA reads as TGCGCCAGCAGCGAACCGGGACAGGGGGCCTCCTTC.

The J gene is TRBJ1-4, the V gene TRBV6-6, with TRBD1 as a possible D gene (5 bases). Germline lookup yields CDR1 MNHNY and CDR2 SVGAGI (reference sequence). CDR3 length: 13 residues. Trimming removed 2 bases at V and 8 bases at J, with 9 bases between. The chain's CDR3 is CASSYTTGEKLFF. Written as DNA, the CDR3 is TGTGCCAGCAGTTACACTACAGGAGAAAAACTGTTTTTT.

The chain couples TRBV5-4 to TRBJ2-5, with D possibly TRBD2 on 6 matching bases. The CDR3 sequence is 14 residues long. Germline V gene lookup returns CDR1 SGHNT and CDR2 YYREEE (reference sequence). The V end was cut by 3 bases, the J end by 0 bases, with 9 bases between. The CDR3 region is CASSSIADQETQYF. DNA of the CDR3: TGTGCCAGCAGCTCCATAGCGGACCAAGAGACCCAGTACTTC.

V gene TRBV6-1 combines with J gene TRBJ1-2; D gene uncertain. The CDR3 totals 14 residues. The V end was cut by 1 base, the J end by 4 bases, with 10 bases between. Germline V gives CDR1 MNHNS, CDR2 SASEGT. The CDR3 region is CASSEGAGGYGYTF. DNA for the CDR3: TGTGCCAGCAGTGAAGGAGCGGGAGGCTATGGCTACACCTTC.

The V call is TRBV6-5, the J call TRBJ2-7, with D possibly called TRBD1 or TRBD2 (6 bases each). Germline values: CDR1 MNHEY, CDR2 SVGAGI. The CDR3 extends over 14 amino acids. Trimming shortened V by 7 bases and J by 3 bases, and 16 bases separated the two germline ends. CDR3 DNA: TGTGCCAGCAATCGCGGGGACACTCTCTACGAGCAGTACTTC. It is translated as CASNRGDTLYEQYF.

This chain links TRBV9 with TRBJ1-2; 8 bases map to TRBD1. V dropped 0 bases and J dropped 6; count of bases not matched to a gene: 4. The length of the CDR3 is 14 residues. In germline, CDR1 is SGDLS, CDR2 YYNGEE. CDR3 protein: CASSVAGQENGYTF. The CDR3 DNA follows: TGTGCCAGCAGCGTAGCGGGACAGGAAAATGGCTACACCTTC.

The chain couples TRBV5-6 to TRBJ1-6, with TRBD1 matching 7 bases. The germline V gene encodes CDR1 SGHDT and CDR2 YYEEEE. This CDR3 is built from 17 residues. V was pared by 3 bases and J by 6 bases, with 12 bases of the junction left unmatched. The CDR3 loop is CASSYRGGRDTNSPLHF. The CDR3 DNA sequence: TGTGCCAGCAGCTACAGAGGGGGCCGGGACACTAATTCACCCCTCCACTTT.

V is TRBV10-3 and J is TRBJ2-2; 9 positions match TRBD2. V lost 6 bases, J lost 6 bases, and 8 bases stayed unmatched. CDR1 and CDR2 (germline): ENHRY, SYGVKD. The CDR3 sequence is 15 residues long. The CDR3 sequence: CAIRTGTSRAGELFF. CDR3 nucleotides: TGTGCCATCAGGACCGGGACTAGCAGGGCCGGGGAGCTGTTTTTT.

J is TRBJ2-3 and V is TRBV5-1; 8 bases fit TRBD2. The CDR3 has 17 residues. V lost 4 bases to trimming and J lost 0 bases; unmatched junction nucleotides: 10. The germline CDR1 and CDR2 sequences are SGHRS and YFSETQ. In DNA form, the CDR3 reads TGCGCCAGCAGCCTGGGACTAGTCGATCCGAGCACAGATACGCAGTATTTT. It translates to CASSLGLVDPSTDTQYF.

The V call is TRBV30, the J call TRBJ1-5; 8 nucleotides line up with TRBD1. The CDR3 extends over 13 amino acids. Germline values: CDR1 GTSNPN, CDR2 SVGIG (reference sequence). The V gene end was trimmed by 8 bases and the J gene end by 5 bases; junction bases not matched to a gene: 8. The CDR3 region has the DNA TGTGCCGGTTCGACAGGGGAGTATCAGCCCCAGCATTTT. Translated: CAGSTGEYQPQHF.

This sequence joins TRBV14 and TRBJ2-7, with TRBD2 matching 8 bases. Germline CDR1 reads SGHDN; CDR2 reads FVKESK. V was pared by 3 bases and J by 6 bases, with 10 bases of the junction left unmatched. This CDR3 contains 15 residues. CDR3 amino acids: CASSHRVAGGTEQYF. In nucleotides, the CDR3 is TGTGCCAGCAGCCATCGGGTGGCGGGGGGCACCGAGCAGTACTTC. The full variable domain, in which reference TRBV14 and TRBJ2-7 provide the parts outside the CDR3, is EAGVTQFPSHSVIEKGQTVTLRCDPISGHDNLYWYRRVMGKEIKFLLHFVKESKQDESGMPNNRFLAERTGGTYSTLKVQPAELEDSGVYFCASSHRVAGGTEQYFGPGTRLTVT.

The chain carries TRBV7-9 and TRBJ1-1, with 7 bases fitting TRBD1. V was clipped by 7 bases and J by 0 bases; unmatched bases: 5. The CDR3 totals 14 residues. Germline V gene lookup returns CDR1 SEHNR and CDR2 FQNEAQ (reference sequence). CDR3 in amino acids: CASISTGMNTEAFF. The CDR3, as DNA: TGTGCCAGCATCTCGACAGGGATGAACACTGAAGCTTTCTTT. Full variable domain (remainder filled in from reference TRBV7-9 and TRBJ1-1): DTGVSQNPRHKITKRGQNVTFRCDPISEHNRLYWYRQTLGQGPEFLTYFQNEAQLEKSRLLSDRFSAERPKGSFSTLEIQRTEQGDSAMYLCASISTGMNTEAFFGQGTRLTVV.

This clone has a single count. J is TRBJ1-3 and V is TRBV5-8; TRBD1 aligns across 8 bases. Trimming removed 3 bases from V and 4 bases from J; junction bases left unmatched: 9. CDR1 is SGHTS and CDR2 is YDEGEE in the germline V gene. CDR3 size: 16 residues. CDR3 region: CASSSTTGAHGNTIYF. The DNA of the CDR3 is TGTGCCAGCAGCTCTACGACAGGGGCTCACGGAAACACCATATATTTT. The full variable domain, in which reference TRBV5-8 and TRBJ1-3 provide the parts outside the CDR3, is EAGVTQSPTHLIKTRGQQATLRCSPISGHTSVYWYQQALGLGLQFLLWYDEGEERNRGNFPPRFSGRQFPNYSSELNVNALELEDSALYLCASSSTTGAHGNTIYFGEGSWLTVV.

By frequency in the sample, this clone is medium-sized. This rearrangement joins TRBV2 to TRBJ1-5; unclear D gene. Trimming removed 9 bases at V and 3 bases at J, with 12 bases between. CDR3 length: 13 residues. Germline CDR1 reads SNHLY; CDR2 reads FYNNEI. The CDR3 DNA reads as TGTGCCAGTGTAATAGGGCCCAATCAGCCCCAGCATTTT. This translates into CASVIGPNQPQHF.